This passage covers 10 T cell receptor beta chains from one sample sequenced in a study of T cell responses to AZD1222 COVID-19 vaccine. Using immunoSEQ multiplex PCR, the repertoire was profiled, and TCRdb retains in-frame clones only, with some absent. The data contain around 180,000 clones, 75% to 90% of them singletons. The source was peripheral blood, collected on day 0 of AZD1222 vaccination. The receptors come from an adult in good health.

The genes are TRBV5-6 and TRBJ2-5; D is possibly TRBD2 (6 bases). The germline V gene has CDR1 SGHDT and CDR2 YYEEEE. CDR3 length equals 15 residues. Between the trimmed V and J ends, which lost 0 bases and 2 bases, there was a span of 11 bases. Here the CDR3 DNA reads TGTGCCAGCAGCTTGGCCATGGACTATCAAGAGACCCAGTACTTC. The encoded protein is CASSLAMDYQETQYF.

This rearrangement joins TRBV24-1 to TRBJ2-1, with 7 nucleotides matching TRBD1. CDR3 length: 16 residues. Germline V gives CDR1 KGHDR, CDR2 SFDVKD. J lost 6 bases, V lost 0 bases, and 7 bases had no gene match. The CDR3 loop reads CATSDLGTEGRNEQFF. The DNA of the CDR3 is TGTGCCACCAGTGATTTGGGGACAGAGGGACGCAATGAGCAGTTCTTC.

The chain employs TRBV19 and TRBJ1-2; maybe TRBD1 (6 bases). The length of the CDR3 is 14 residues. Germline CDR1 and CDR2: LNHDA and SQIVND (reference sequence). The germline V and J ends were trimmed by 4 bases and 0 bases, with 9 bases remaining between them. The CDR3 region is CASSNRATNYGYTF. The CDR3 nucleotides read TGTGCCAGTAGTAACAGGGCCACTAACTATGGCTACACCTTC.

The chain recombines TRBV6-6 with TRBJ2-7, with TRBD2 matching over 9 bases. The V gene end was trimmed by 6 bases and the J gene end by 4 bases; junction bases not matched to a gene: 7. The CDR3 has 14 amino acids. Germline V gene data show CDR1 as MNHNY and CDR2 as SVGAGI (reference sequence). The CDR3: CASRTSSGAYEQYF. The CDR3 DNA is TGTGCCAGCAGGACTTCTAGCGGGGCTTACGAGCAGTACTTC.

The V gene is TRBV7-3, the J gene TRBJ1-5; D unclear. CDR1 and CDR2 from the germline V gene are SGHTA and FQGTGA. The CDR3 sequence is 13 residues long. Trimming pared 5 bases from V and 5 bases from J, leaving 10 bases between. CDR3 sequence reads: CASSPSADQPQHF. As DNA, the CDR3 is TGTGCCAGCAGCCCAAGCGCAGATCAGCCCCAGCATTTT.

J is TRBJ2-3 and V is TRBV27; TRBD2 matches 11 bases. This CDR3 contains 13 residues. Unmatched junction bases numbered 7, after V lost 6 bases and J lost 11 bases. The germline V gene has CDR1 MNHEY and CDR2 SMNVEV (reference sequence). This CDR3 is CASRRSGLAGQYF. DNA of the CDR3: TGTGCCAGCAGGCGCTCCGGACTAGCGGGGCAGTATTTT.

The genes are TRBV7-2 and TRBJ1-1; 8 nucleotides align to TRBD1. J lost 5 bases, V lost 5 bases, and 4 bases had no gene match. This CDR3 spans 13 amino acids. Germline V gives CDR1 SGHTA, CDR2 FQGNSA. CDR3 bases: TGTGCCAGCAGCCGCAGGGGGCATACTGAAGCTTTCTTT. Protein product: CASSRRGHTEAFF.

In this sample, this clone turned up once. The chain carries TRBV12-3 or TRBV12-4 and TRBJ1-1; D is uncertain. The CDR3 has 13 amino acids. V lost 2 bases and J 8 bases, leaving 12 bases between the germline ends. The CDR3 here is CASSLRVGAEAFF. Written as DNA, the CDR3 is TGTGCCAGCAGTTTACGGGTTGGAGCCGAAGCTTTCTTT.

The rearrangement uses TRBV28 and TRBJ1-5; D is possibly TRBD1 (5 bases). Germline-derived CDR1 and CDR2 are MDHEN and SYDVKM. Trimming cost V 2 bases and J 4 bases, with 15 bases left between them. The CDR3 contains 16 residues. The CDR3 DNA reads as TGTGCCAGCAGTTTACTTTCCATGACAGTGAATCAGCCCCAGCATTTT. It translates to CASSLLSMTVNQPQHF.

The rearrangement links TRBV29-1 to TRBJ1-4, with D possibly matching TRBD1 (5 bases). Germline loops: CDR1 SQVTM, CDR2 ANQGSEA. V was cut by 7 bases and J by 3 bases, with 18 bases left in between. The length of the CDR3 is 15 residues. CDR3 nucleotide sequence: TGCAGCGGGTTCTTGATTGGGGGAGCTAATGAAAAACTGTTTTTT. Translating it yields CSGFLIGGANEKLFF.